This entry features one T cell receptor (beta chain) sequence. Its matching antigen is unknown. The entry originates in a study of T cell repertoires in cytomegalovirus infection. About the research overall: CMV epitopes that were recently identified and HLA-C-restricted were used alongside well-studied HLA-B-restricted ones. Shared public TCR beta signatures pointed to both CMV infection and a matching HLA type.

TCRdb re-called the reads with MiXCR, one entry per CDR3 protein. The sample records 900,000 to 950,000 distinct CDR3 sequences, roughly 30% being singletons. Germline V gives CDR1 SGHDT, CDR2 YYEEEE. Losses at the gene ends were 2 bases for V and 1 base for J; bases not matched to a gene: 8. This CDR3 spans 16 amino acids. Study observations and caveats: Clonotypes of TCR beta that were HLA-C-restricted and CMV-specific dominated the ex vivo response.

The chain recombines TRBV5-6 with TRBJ2-5, with 7 bases aligning to TRBD1. The TCR originated in a human donor in good health (CMV status not recorded). Some clones in this sample may be carry-over from other donors' samples. Sequenced material: cultured CD8+ T cells from PBMCs, taken from culture after CMV antigen stimulation. CDR3 nucleotides: TGTGCCAGCAGCTTAAGTCAGGGGGACACCCAAGAGACCCAGTACTTC. As protein: CASSLSQGDTQETQYF.